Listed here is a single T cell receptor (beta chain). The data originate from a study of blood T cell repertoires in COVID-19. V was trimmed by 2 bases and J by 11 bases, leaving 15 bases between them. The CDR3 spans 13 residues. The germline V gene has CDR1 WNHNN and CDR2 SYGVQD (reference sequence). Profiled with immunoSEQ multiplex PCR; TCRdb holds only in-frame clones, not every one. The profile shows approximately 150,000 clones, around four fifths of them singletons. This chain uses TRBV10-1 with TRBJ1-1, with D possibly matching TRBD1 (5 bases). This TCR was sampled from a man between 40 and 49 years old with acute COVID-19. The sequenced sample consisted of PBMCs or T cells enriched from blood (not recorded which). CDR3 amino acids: CASSEDRYITAFF. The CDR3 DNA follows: TGCGCCAGCAGTGAGGACAGATACATTACGGCTTTCTTT.